Only one count was recorded for the clone carrying this T cell receptor (beta chain). Its antigen is undetermined. These data belong to a study of T cell responses to AZD1222 COVID-19 vaccine. Notes on the study in general: AZD1222 recipients seropositive at baseline numbered only six or seven. A mostly white British donor set with more females was recruited, and clonal diversity was possibly underestimated.

TCRdb's table, derived via immunoSEQ multiplex PCR, lists solely in-frame clones and lacks some. The sample holds 83,000 or so clones, over 75% seen once. The CDR3 is made up of 16 amino acids. The germline CDR1 and CDR2 sequences are MNHEY and SVGEGT. Trimming at V came to 5 bases and at J to 2 bases, leaving 7 bases not matched to a gene. V usage is TRBV6-2 or TRBV6-3 and J usage is TRBJ1-5, with 9 bases that match TRBD1. This receptor was obtained from an adult in good health. The material was peripheral blood, obtained on day 0 of MenACWY control vaccination. The CDR3, as DNA: TGTGCCAGCAGTGGACAGGGGAAAAGTCGCAATCAGCCCCAGCATTTT. This gives the protein CASSGQGKSRNQPQHF.